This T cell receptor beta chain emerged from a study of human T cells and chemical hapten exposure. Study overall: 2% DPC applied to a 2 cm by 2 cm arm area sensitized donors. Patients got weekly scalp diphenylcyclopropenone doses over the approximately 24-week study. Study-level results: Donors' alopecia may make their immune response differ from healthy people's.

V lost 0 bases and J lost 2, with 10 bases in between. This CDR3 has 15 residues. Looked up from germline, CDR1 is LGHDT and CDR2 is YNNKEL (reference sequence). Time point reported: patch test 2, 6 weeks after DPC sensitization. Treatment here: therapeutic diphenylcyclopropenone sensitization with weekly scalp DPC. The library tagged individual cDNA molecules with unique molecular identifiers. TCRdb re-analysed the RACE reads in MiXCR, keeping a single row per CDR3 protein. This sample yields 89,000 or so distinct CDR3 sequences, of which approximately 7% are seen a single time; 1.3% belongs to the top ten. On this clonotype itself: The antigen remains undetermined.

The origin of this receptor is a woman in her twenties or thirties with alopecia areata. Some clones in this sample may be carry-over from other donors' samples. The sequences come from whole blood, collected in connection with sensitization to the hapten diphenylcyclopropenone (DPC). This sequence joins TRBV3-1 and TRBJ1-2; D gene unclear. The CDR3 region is CASSQESVTNYGYTF. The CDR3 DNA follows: TGTGCCAGCAGCCAAGAATCCGTGACAAACTATGGCTACACCTTC.